Each of the 24 T cell receptor beta chains below was sequenced from the same sample in a study of CD8+ T cells in alopecia areata. Extracted from the samples, RNA was reverse transcribed into cDNA to serve as the sequencing template. Repertoires were generated with immunoSEQ multiplex PCR, while TCRdb's copy carries only in-frame clones and drops some. The sample consists of some 240,000 clones, around 62% of them appearing once. The material sequenced was CD4+ T cells sorted from blood, taken at week 0. The receptors were sampled from a human donor with alopecia areata.

J is TRBJ1-3 and V is TRBV5-8, with D tentatively TRBD1 (6 bases). Trimming left V 1 base short and J 4 bases short, with 12 bases between. Germline values: CDR1 SGHTS, CDR2 YDEGEE. The CDR3 totals 15 residues. The chain's CDR3 is CASSLTGLTGNTIYF. The CDR3 DNA sequence: TGTGCCAGCAGCTTGACAGGGTTAACCGGAAACACCATATATTTT.

This chain uses TRBV19 with TRBJ2-5; D might be TRBD2 (5 bases). The CDR3 length is 14 residues. Trimming took off 5 bases at V and 1 base at J, with 11 bases between the two ends. Germline V gene sequence: CDR1 LNHDA, CDR2 SQIVND (reference sequence). The CDR3 sequence: CASSLPGSQETQYF. The CDR3 coding sequence is TGTGCCAGTAGTTTACCGGGATCCCAAGAGACCCAGTACTTC.

J is TRBJ1-1 and V is TRBV7-8; 9 bases agree with TRBD1. Germline V gene data show CDR1 as SGHVS and CDR2 as FQNEAQ. The ends lost 1 base at V and 10 bases at J; junction bases unmatched: 4. CDR3 size: 13 residues. The CDR3 loop reads CASSLEGTGRAFF. The DNA of the CDR3 is TGTGCCAGCAGCTTAGAGGGGACAGGGAGAGCTTTCTTT.

This clone was seen just once. The chain employs TRBV15 and TRBJ2-7; 7 positions agree with TRBD1. CDR3 length: 15 amino acids. Germline V CDR1 and CDR2: LNHNV, YYDKDF (reference sequence). V lost 0 bases to trimming and J lost 0 bases; unmatched junction nucleotides: 2. The CDR3 sequence is CATSREAGGSYEQYF. DNA of the CDR3: TGTGCCACCAGCAGAGAGGCAGGGGGCTCCTACGAGCAGTACTTC.

The J gene is TRBJ1-1, the V gene TRBV5-4; a weak D match, TRBD1 (6 bases). The CDR3 has 18 amino acids. V was shortened by 0 bases and J by 1 base, with 19 bases between the two germline ends. Germline loops: CDR1 SGHNT, CDR2 YYREEE (reference sequence). Here the CDR3 DNA reads TGTGCCAGCAGCTTGGATCAAGGGTACAGGGCCACGAACACTGAAGCTTTCTTT. Its translation is CASSLDQGYRATNTEAFF.

This clone was seen a few times. This chain joins TRBV29-1 and TRBJ2-2; D is possibly TRBD2 (5 bases). The V end lost 4 bases, the J end lost 1 base, and 10 bases lay between the germline ends. The V gene's germline CDR1 is SQVTM and CDR2 ANQGSEA. The CDR3 is 14 residues long. The CDR3 protein is CSVVEEMNTGELFF. The CDR3 DNA follows: TGCAGCGTTGTGGAGGAAATGAACACCGGGGAGCTGTTTTTT.

The genes are TRBV25-1 and TRBJ1-1; a possible D gene is TRBD1 (5 bases). The CDR3 is 13 amino acids. Between the trimmed V and J ends, which lost 5 bases and 0 bases, there was a span of 7 bases. CDR1 is MGHDK and CDR2 is SYGVNS in the germline V gene. CDR3 region: CASSLTVNTEAFF. The CDR3 DNA reads as TGTGCCAGCAGTCTGACAGTGAACACTGAAGCTTTCTTT.

The chain is built from TRBV7-9 and TRBJ2-5, with D possibly being TRBD1 or TRBD2 (6 bases each). V was shortened by 0 bases and J by 7 bases, with 15 bases between the two germline ends. Per the germline V gene, CDR1 is SEHNR and CDR2 is FQNEAQ (reference sequence). The CDR3 has 15 residues. The CDR3 coding sequence is TGTGCCAGCAGCTTAGCAACCGGGGGCGCAGGGACCCAGTACTTC. Its translation is CASSLATGGAGTQYF.

The V and J genes are TRBV10-3 and TRBJ2-7; tentatively, D is TRBD1 or TRBD2 (6 bases each). Germline CDR1 ENHRY, CDR2 SYGVKD. This CDR3 has 16 residues. V was clipped by 0 bases and J by 3 bases, with 15 bases between them. CDR3 sequence: CAISESRGGGGYEQYF. In DNA, the CDR3 is TGTGCCATCAGTGAGTCGCGTGGAGGGGGTGGCTACGAGCAGTACTTC.

The chain combines TRBV29-1 with TRBJ2-1; the D gene is possibly TRBD2 (6 bases). Germline V gives CDR1 SQVTM, CDR2 ANQGSEA. Trimming took 7 bases from V and 0 from J, leaving 10 bases between them. The CDR3 runs to 13 residues. Written as DNA, the CDR3 is TGCAGCGCGGGACTGAACTCCTACAATGAGCAGTTCTTC. Protein sequence: CSAGLNSYNEQFF.

The chain joins TRBV28 to TRBJ1-5; D remains unclear. This CDR3 spans 12 amino acids. The V end was cut by 8 bases, the J end by 1 base, with 6 bases between. The germline CDR1 and CDR2 sequences are MDHEN and SYDVKM. The CDR3 protein is CASGVSNQPQHF. In DNA form, the CDR3 reads TGTGCCAGCGGGGTGAGCAATCAGCCCCAGCATTTT.

The DNA for the CDR3 is TGTGCCTGGAGTCGGACAGGGGAGGGCTACACCTTC. It yields the protein CAWSRTGEGYTF. This sequence joins TRBV30 and TRBJ1-2; TRBD1 matches 9 bases. CDR1 GTSNPN and CDR2 SVGIG come from the germline V gene (reference sequence). The CDR3 extends over 12 amino acids. The trim removed 2 bases at V and 8 bases at J, leaving 3 bases unmatched.

V is TRBV5-1 and J is TRBJ2-5; D not resolved. The CDR3 has 13 amino acids. Per the germline V gene, CDR1 is SGHRS and CDR2 is YFSETQ. V lost 2 bases and J lost 2, with 7 bases in between. The CDR3 coding sequence is TGCGCCAGCAGCTTTAGCAGGCAAGAGACCCAGTACTTC. Protein product: CASSFSRQETQYF.

This clone appeared a single time. This chain connects TRBV29-1 to TRBJ1-5, with D unresolved. The CDR3 loop spans 13 amino acids. Germline assignment: CDR1 SQVTM and CDR2 ANQGSEA. V dropped 1 base and J dropped 4 bases, with 8 bases sitting between them. This CDR3 is CSVEVSGNQPQHF. In DNA form, the CDR3 reads TGCAGCGTTGAAGTTTCGGGGAATCAGCCCCAGCATTTT.

This chain joins TRBV6-5 and TRBJ2-7, with TRBD1 matching 9 bases. This CDR3 has 13 residues. The J segment lost 6 bases and the V segment lost 7 bases, leaving 7 bases of the junction unmatched. Germline assignment: CDR1 MNHEY and CDR2 SVGAGI. The CDR3 nucleotides are TGTGCCAGCATGAGGACAGGGGAATCCGAGCAGTACTTC. Its translation is CASMRTGESEQYF.

This clone was seen only a few times. The chain has TRBV6-5 and TRBJ2-3, with a tentative D call TRBD1 (6 bases). Germline lookup yields CDR1 MNHEY and CDR2 SVGAGI. This CDR3 spans 16 amino acids. The V gene lost 0 bases and the J gene lost 1 base, with 11 bases spanning the gap. CDR3 bases: TGTGCCAGCAGTTACTCGATGTGGGGGCGCACAGATACGCAGTATTTT. It is translated as CASSYSMWGRTDTQYF.

This clone was recorded only once. The genes are TRBV6-5 and TRBJ2-1; D not certain. The V end was cut by 2 bases, the J end by 10 bases, with 6 bases between. Germline-derived CDR1 and CDR2 are MNHEY and SVGAGI. This CDR3 has 11 amino acids. The CDR3 loop is CASSYPGEQFF. CDR3 DNA sequence: TGTGCCAGCAGTTACCCAGGCGAGCAGTTCTTC.

This rearrangement joins TRBV2 to TRBJ1-5, with D uncertain. V was trimmed by 4 bases and J by 0 bases, leaving 13 bases between them. The CDR3 is made up of 16 amino acids. Germline CDR1 SNHLY, CDR2 FYNNEI. The CDR3 region is CASSVLSVGSNQPQHF. The DNA of the CDR3 is TGTGCCAGCAGTGTTCTCTCGGTGGGTAGCAATCAGCCCCAGCATTTT.

This clone has a single count. The chain recombines TRBV18 with TRBJ1-1, with D possibly TRBD1 on 5 matching bases. Trimming took off 6 bases at V and 2 bases at J, with 13 bases between the two ends. This CDR3 contains 14 residues. Germline V CDR1 and CDR2: KGHSH, LQKENI. The CDR3 here is CASSLTGPNTEAFF. CDR3 DNA: TGTGCCAGCTCCTTAACGGGACCCAACACTGAAGCTTTCTTT.

The CDR3 bases are TGTGCCAGCAGTGAAACAGTTGAAAAACTGTTTTTT. Translating it yields CASSETVEKLFF. V and J are TRBV25-1 and TRBJ1-4; D gene unclear. V gave up 2 bases and J gave up 7 bases, with 5 bases separating them. Germline CDR1 MGHDK, CDR2 SYGVNS. This CDR3 is 12 amino acids long.

The gene calls are TRBV5-1 and TRBJ2-5; D might be TRBD2 (6 bases). This CDR3 comprises 15 residues. Per the germline V gene, CDR1 is SGHRS and CDR2 is YFSETQ. V shed 0 bases and J shed 4 bases, with 13 bases lying between them. CDR3 in DNA: TGCGCCAGCAGCTTGGTTTGGGGGGTAACAGAGACCCAGTACTTC. It translates to CASSLVWGVTETQYF. Combining the CDR3 with reference TRBV5-1 and TRBJ2-5 gives the whole variable domain KAGVTQTPRYLIKTRGQQVTLSCSPISGHRSVSWYQQTPGQGLQFLFEYFSETQRNKGNFPGRFSGRQFSNSRSEMNVSTLELGDSALYLCASSLVWGVTETQYFGPGTRLLVL.

The rearrangement uses TRBV25-1 and TRBJ1-5, with D perhaps matching TRBD1 (6 bases). Germline V gene lookup returns CDR1 MGHDK and CDR2 SYGVNS. V was clipped by 4 bases and J by 0 bases, with 16 bases between them. There are 17 residues in the CDR3. The CDR3 coding sequence is TGTGCCAGCAGTGGGCGGGGGACATGGTATAGCAATCAGCCCCAGCATTTT. It yields the protein CASSGRGTWYSNQPQHF.

The genes are TRBV29-1 and TRBJ2-3, with D tentatively TRBD2 (6 bases). This CDR3 is built from 14 residues. Per germline, CDR1 SQVTM and CDR2 ANQGSEA. The V end was cut by 3 bases, the J end by 3 bases, with 13 bases between. CDR3 sequence: CSVDNRGRTDTQYF. DNA for the CDR3: TGCAGCGTTGATAACCGGGGGAGGACAGATACGCAGTATTTT.

The chain couples TRBV5-1 to TRBJ2-1, with TRBD2 matching 11 bases. V was pared by 3 bases and J by 7 bases, with 9 bases of the junction left unmatched. Germline V lookup: CDR1 SGHRS, CDR2 YFSETQ. This CDR3 contains 16 residues. The chain's CDR3 is CASSSLAGGPWNEQFF. The CDR3 DNA reads TGCGCCAGCAGCTCCTTAGCGGGAGGGCCCTGGAATGAGCAGTTCTTC. Using reference TRBV5-1 and TRBJ2-1 for the parts outside the CDR3, the full variable domain is KAGVTQTPRYLIKTRGQQVTLSCSPISGHRSVSWYQQTPGQGLQFLFEYFSETQRNKGNFPGRFSGRQFSNSRSEMNVSTLELGDSALYLCASSSLAGGPWNEQFFGPGTRLTVL.